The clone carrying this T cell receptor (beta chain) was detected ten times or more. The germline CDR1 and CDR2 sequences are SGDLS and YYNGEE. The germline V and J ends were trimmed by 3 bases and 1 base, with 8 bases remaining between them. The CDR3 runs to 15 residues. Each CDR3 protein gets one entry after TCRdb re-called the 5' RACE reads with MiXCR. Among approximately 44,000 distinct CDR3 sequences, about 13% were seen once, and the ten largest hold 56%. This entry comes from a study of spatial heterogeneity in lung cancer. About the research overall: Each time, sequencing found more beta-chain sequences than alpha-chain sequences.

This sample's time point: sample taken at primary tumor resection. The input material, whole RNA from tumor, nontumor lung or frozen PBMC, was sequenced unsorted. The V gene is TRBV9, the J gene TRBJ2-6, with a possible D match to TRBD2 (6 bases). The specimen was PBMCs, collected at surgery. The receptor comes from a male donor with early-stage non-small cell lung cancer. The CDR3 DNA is TGTGCCAGCAGCGGGAGGGATTCTGGGGCCAACGTCCTGACTTTC. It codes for CASSGRDSGANVLTF.